This TCR beta chain was retrieved from a study of T cells in Graves' hyperthyroidism and ophthalmopathy. Overall study results and limits: A median about 6.5 months before onset, the model predicted ophthalmopathy.

This CDR3 contains 14 residues. V was trimmed by 4 bases and J by 9 bases, leaving 17 bases between them. Germline CDR1 and CDR2: SGHRS and YFSETQ. With regard to this clonotype: What it recognizes is unknown.

Amplification of TCR beta CDR3 regions used RNA as the template. First-round RT-PCR of the TCR CDR3 relied on the HTBI primer set. Via MiXCR, TCRdb re-called the multiplex PCR reads, giving one row per CDR3 protein. Among over 300,000 distinct CDR3 sequences listed, approximately 15% were seen once. This clonotype was obtained from a woman in her thirties or forties with Graves' ophthalmopathy. Specimen: blood. The rearrangement joins TRBV5-1 to TRBJ2-1; maybe TRBD1 (5 bases). The chain's CDR3 is CASSLFDSFGEQFF. The CDR3 bases are TGCGCCAGCAGCCTCTTCGACAGTTTCGGTGAGCAGTTCTTC.